This T cell receptor beta chain was documented in a study of blood T cell repertoires in COVID-19. Data came from immunoSEQ multiplex PCR; TCRdb stores just in-frame clones and leaves some out. The sample consists of about 130,000 clones, 60% to 80% of them appearing once. The V gene lost 6 bases and the J gene lost 10 bases, with 16 bases spanning the gap. CDR3 size: 14 residues. From germline, CDR1 is MNHEY and CDR2 SVGAGI. The rearrangement links TRBV6-5 to TRBJ1-6; D unclear. This receptor was identified in a man aged 55 to 70 with acute or convalescent COVID-19. The specimen sequenced was peripheral blood. CDR3: CASSSDTNGSPLHF. The DNA of the CDR3 is TGTGCCAGCAGCTCTGACACAAACGGATCACCCCTCCACTTT.